This T cell receptor beta chain comes out of a study of vaccination and CD4 T cells after COVID-19. Germline loops: CDR1 DFQATT, CDR2 SNEGSKA (reference sequence). The CDR3 sequence is 16 residues long. With V trimmed by 3 bases and J by 3 bases, 12 bases remained unmatched. The sample holds a few counts of this clonotype. The target antigen is unknown. The Oncomine TCR Beta short-read assay was applied to DNA of cultured CD4+ T cells. TCRdb re-derived calls from the PCR reads in MiXCR, one entry per CDR3 protein. The sample includes 14,000 or so distinct CDR3 sequences, approximately 48% of them seen just once. Regarding treatment: roughly 10-day PBMC culture with coronavirus spike peptide pools or control peptides (ViraFEST assay).

Sequenced material: CD4+ T cells from blood, cultured in vitro, taken before SARS-CoV-2 vaccination. The TCR was taken from a human donor who had recovered from COVID-19. This chain uses TRBV20-1 with TRBJ2-3; the match to TRBD2 covers 7 bases. CDR3 in DNA: TGCAGTGCTAGCCCCAATCCGGGAGGAATTACAGATACGCAGTATTTT. Its protein product is CSASPNPGGITDTQYF.